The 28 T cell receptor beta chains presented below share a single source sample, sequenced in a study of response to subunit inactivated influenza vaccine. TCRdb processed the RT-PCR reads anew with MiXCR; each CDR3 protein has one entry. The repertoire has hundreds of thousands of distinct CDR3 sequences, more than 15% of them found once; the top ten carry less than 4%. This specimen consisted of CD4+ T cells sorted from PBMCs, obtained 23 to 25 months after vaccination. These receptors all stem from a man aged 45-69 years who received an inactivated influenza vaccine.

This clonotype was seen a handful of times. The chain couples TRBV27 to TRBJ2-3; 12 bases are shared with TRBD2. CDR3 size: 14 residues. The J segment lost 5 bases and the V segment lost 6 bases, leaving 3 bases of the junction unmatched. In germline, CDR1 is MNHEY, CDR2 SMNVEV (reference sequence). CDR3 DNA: TGTGCCAGCAGCCCTAGCGGGGGGGTAGATACGCAGTATTTT. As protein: CASSPSGGVDTQYF.

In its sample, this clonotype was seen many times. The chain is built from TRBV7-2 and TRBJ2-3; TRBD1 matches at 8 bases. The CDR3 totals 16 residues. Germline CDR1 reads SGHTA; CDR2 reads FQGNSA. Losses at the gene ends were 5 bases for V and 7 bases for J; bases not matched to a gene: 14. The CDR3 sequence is CASSTPQGGGTYTQYF. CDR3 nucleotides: TGTGCCAGCAGCACACCACAGGGGGGAGGAACATATACGCAGTATTTT.

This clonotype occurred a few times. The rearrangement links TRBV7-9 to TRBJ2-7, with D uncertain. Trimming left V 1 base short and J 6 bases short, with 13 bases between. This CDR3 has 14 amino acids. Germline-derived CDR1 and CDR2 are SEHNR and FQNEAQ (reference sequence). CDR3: CASSLGKSRGEQYF. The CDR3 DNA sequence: TGTGCCAGCAGCTTAGGGAAAAGTCGAGGCGAGCAGTACTTC.

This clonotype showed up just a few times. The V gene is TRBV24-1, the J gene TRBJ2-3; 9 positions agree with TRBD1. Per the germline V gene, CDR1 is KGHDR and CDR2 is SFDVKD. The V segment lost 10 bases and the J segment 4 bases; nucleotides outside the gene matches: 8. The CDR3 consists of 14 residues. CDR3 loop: CATGDRGRADTQYF. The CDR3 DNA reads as TGTGCCACAGGCGACAGGGGGAGGGCAGATACGCAGTATTTT.

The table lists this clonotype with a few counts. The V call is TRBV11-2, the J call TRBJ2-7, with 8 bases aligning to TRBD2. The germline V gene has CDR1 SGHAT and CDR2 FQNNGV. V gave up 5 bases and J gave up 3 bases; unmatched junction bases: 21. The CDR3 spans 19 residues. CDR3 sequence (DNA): TGTGCCAGCAGCCGCGCCTCGGGTTCGCGGGGGGCTACCGGCTACGAGCAGTACTTC. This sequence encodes CASSRASGSRGATGYEQYF.

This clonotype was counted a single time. CDR3 DNA: TGTGCCAGCAGTTTTAGGGGAATCACAGATACGCAGTATTTT. It translates to CASSFRGITDTQYF. The V call is TRBV27, the J call TRBJ2-3, with TRBD1 as a possible D gene (5 bases). V shed 3 bases and J shed 2 bases, with 9 bases lying between them. The CDR3 consists of 14 residues. In germline, CDR1 is MNHEY, CDR2 SMNVEV (reference sequence).

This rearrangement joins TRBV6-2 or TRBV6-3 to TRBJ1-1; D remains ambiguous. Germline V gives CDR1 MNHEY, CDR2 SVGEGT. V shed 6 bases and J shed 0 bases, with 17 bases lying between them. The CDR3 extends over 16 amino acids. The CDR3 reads CASSSYVGYVNTEAFF. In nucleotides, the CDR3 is TGTGCCAGCAGCAGTTATGTCGGGTATGTGAACACTGAAGCTTTCTTT.

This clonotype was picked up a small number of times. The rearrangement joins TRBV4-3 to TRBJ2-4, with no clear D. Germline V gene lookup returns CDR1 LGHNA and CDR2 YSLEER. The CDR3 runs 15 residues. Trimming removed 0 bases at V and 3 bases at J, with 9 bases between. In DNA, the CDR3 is TGCGCCAGCAGCCAAGATCGGTCCCTCAAAAACATTCAGTACTTC. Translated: CASSQDRSLKNIQYF.

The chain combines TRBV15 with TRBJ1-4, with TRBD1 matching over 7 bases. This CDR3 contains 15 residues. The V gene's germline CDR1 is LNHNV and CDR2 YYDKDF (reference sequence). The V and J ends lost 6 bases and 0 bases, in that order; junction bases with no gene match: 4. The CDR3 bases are TGTGCCACCAGACCAGGGGGTACAACTAATGAAAAACTGTTTTTT. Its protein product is CATRPGGTTNEKLFF.

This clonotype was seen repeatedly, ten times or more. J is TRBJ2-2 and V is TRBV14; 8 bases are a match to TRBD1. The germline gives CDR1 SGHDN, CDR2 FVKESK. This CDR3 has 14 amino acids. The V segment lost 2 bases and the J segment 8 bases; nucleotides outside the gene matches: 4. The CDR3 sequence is CASSQNRGSGELFF. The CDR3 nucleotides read TGTGCCAGCAGCCAAAACAGGGGGTCGGGGGAGCTGTTTTTT.

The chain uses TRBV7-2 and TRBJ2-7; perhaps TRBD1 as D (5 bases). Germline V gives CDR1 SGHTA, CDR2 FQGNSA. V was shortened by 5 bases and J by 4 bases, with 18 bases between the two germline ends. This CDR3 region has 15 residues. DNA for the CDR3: TGTGCCAGCAGCCCAGGGTGGGCTGCCGTTTACGAGCAGTACTTC. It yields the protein CASSPGWAAVYEQYF. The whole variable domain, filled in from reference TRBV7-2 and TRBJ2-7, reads GAGVSQSPSNKVTEKGKDVELRCDPISGHTALYWYRQSLGQGLEFLIYFQGNSAPDKSGLPSDRFSAERTGGSVSTLTIQRTQQEDSAVYLCASSPGWAAVYEQYFGPGTRLTVT.

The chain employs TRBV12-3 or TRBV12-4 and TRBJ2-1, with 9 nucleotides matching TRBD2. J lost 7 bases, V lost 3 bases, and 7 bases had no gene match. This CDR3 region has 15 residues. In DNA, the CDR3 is TGTGCCAGCAGTTTCGGAACTAGCGGGTTAAATGAGCAGTTCTTC. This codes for CASSFGTSGLNEQFF.

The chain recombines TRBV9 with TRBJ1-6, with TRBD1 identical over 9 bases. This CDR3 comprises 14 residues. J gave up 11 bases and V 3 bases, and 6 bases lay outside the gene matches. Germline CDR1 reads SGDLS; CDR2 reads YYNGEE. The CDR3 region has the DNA TGTGCCAGCAGCGCCGCGGGACAGGGAACACCCCTCCACTTT. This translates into CASSAAGQGTPLHF.

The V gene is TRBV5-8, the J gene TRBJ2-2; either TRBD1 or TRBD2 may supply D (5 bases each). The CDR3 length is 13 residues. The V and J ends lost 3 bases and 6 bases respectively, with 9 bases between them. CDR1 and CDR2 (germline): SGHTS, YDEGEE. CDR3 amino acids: CASSSGRPGELFF. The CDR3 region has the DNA TGTGCCAGCAGCTCGGGACGGCCCGGGGAGCTGTTTTTT. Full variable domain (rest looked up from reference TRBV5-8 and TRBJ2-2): EAGVTQSPTHLIKTRGQQATLRCSPISGHTSVYWYQQALGLGLQFLLWYDEGEERNRGNFPPRFSGRQFPNYSSELNVNALELEDSALYLCASSSGRPGELFFGEGSRLTVL.

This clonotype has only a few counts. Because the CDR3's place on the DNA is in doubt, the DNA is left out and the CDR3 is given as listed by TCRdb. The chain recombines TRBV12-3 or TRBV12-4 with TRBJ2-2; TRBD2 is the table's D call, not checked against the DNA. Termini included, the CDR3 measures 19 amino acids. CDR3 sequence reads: CASSPRLGFLSSSGRELFF.

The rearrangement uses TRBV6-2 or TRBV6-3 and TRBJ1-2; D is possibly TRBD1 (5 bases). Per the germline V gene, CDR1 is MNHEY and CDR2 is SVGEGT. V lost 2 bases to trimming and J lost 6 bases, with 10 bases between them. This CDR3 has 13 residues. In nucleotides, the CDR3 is TGTGCCAGCAGTTACACAAGGGGCCATGGCTACACCTTC. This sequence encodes CASSYTRGHGYTF.

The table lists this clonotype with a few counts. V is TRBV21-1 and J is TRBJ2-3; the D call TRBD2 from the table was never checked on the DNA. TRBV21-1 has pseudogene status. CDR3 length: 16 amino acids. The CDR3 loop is CASSNTSGPSTDTQYF. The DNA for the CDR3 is TGTGCCAGCAGCAATACTAGCGGCCCTAGCACAGATACGCAGTATTTT.

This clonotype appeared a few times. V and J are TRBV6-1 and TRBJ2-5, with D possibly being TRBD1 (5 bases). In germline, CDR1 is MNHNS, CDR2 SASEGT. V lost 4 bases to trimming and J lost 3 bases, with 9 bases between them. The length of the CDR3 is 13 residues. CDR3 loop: CASSVTVKETQYF. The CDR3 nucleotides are TGTGCCAGCAGTGTGACAGTTAAAGAGACCCAGTACTTC.

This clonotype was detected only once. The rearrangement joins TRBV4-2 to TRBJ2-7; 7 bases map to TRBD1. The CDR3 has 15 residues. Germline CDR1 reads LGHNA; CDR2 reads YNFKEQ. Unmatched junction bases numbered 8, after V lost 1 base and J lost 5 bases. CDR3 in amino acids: CASSQAQQGTHEQYF. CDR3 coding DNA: TGTGCCAGCAGCCAAGCACAACAGGGGACCCACGAGCAGTACTTC.

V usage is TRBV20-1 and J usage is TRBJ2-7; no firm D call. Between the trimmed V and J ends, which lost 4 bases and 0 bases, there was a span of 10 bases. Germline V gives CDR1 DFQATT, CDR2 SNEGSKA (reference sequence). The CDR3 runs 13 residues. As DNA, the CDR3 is TGCAGTGCTAAAACAGAGTCCTCCTACGAGCAGTACTTC. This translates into CSAKTESSYEQYF.

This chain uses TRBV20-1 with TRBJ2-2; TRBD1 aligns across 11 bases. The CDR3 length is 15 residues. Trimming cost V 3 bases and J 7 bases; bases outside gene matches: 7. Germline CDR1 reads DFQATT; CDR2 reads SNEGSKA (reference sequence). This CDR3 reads CSASWTGGADGELFF. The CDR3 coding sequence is TGCAGTGCTAGCTGGACAGGGGGCGCGGACGGGGAGCTGTTTTTT.

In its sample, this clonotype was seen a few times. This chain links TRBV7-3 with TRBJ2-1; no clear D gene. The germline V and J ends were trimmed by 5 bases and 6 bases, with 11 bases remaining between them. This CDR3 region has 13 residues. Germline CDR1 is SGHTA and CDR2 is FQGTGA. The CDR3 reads CASSPTGTNEQFF. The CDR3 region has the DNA TGTGCCAGCAGCCCGACTGGAACCAATGAGCAGTTCTTC. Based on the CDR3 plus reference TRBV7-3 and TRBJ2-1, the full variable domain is GAGVSQTPSNKVTEKGKYVELRCDPISGHTALYWYRQSLGQGPEFLIYFQGTGAADDSGLPNDRFFAVRPEGSVSTLKIQRTERGDSAVYLCASSPTGTNEQFFGPGTRLTVL.

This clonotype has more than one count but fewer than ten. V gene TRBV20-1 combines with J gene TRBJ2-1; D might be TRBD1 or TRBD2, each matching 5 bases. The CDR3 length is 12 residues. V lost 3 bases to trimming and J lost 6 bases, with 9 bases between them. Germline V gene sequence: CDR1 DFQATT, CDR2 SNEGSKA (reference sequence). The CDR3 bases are TGCAGTGCTAGTGACGGGACCAATGAGCAGTTCTTC. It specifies CSASDGTNEQFF.

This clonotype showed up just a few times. CDR3 residues: CASSTKSGRIGEQYF. The CDR3 bases are TGTGCCAGCAGCACGAAAAGCGGGAGGATAGGCGAGCAGTACTTC. The genes are TRBV5-6 and TRBJ2-7; the match to TRBD2 covers 9 bases. The CDR3 runs 15 residues. CDR1 is SGHDT, CDR2 YYEEEE, per germline. V dropped 4 bases and J dropped 6; count of bases not matched to a gene: 11.

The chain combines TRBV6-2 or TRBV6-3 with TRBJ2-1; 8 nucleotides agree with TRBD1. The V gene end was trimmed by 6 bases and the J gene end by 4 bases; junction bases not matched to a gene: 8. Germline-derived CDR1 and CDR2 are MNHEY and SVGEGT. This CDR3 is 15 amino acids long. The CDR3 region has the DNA TGTGCCAGCAGCCTTCCCGGGACAGGTTACAATGAGCAGTTCTTC. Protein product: CASSLPGTGYNEQFF.

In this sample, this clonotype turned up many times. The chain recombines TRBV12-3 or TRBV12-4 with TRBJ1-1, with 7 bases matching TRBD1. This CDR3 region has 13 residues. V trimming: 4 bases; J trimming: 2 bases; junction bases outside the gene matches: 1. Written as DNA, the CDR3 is TGTGCCAGCAGTTACAGGGGAAACACTGAAGCTTTCTTT. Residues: CASSYRGNTEAFF.

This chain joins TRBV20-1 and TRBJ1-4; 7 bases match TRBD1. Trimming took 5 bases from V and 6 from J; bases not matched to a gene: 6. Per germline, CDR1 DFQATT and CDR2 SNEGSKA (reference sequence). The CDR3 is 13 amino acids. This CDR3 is CSAGSDRDEKLFF. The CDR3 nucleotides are TGCAGTGCTGGATCCGACAGGGATGAAAAACTGTTTTTT.

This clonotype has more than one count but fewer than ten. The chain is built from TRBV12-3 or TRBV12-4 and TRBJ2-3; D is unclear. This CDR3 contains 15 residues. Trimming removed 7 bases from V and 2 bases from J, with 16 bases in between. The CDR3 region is CASTKRVVATDTQYF. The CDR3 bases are TGTGCCAGCACCAAAAGGGTAGTTGCCACAGATACGCAGTATTTT.